The 25 T cell receptor beta chains listed next were all sequenced from one sample in a study of cytomegalovirus exposure and HLA in healthy donors. The PCR used 60 Vbeta and 13 Jbeta primers. Assay: immunoSEQ multiplex PCR; the TCRdb copy retains only in-frame clones and omits some. This table has over 30,000 clones, around three quarters appearing once. Sequencing was performed on PBMCs. The source of these receptors is a male donor in good health and CMV-seronegative.

The chain links TRBV29-1 to TRBJ1-4, with 9 bases fitting TRBD1. V lost 1 base to trimming and J lost 7 bases; unmatched junction nucleotides: 4. The CDR3 covers 14 residues. Germline V CDR1 and CDR2: SQVTM, ANQGSEA. Here the CDR3 DNA reads TGCAGCGTTGAAGTCGGGACAGGGACTGAAAAACTGTTTTTT. This codes for CSVEVGTGTEKLFF.

This clone was observed a single time. The chain recombines TRBV10-2 with TRBJ2-5; TRBD2 agrees at 8 bases. The germline gives CDR1 WSHSY, CDR2 SAAADI. This CDR3 comprises 13 residues. The ends lost 7 bases at V and 2 bases at J; junction bases unmatched: 3. CDR3: CASKAGGQETQYF. The CDR3 DNA reads TGCGCCAGCAAGGCGGGGGGACAAGAGACCCAGTACTTC.

J is TRBJ2-7 and V is TRBV4-1, with D uncertain. The CDR3 has 15 amino acids. Trimming left V 4 bases short and J 0 bases short, with 13 bases between. Germline V gene lookup returns CDR1 MGHRA and CDR2 YSYEKL. CDR3 coding DNA: TGCGCCAGCAGCCCGTCCTACCGAATCTCCTACGAGCAGTACTTC. Its translation is CASSPSYRISYEQYF.

The chain uses TRBV6-6 and TRBJ2-7, with TRBD2 matching over 9 bases. The V and J ends lost 6 bases and 5 bases, in that order; junction bases with no gene match: 5. CDR1 and CDR2 from the germline V gene are MNHNY and SVGAGI (reference sequence). The CDR3 loop spans 13 amino acids. The CDR3 DNA reads TGTGCCAGCAGACAGGGACTAGCCCACGAGCAGTACTTC. Translated: CASRQGLAHEQYF.

The chain joins TRBV29-1 to TRBJ2-3; D may be TRBD2 (5 bases). Germline CDR1 and CDR2: SQVTM and ANQGSEA. The CDR3 contains 14 residues. The germline V and J ends were trimmed by 4 bases and 6 bases, with 17 bases remaining between them. The CDR3 sequence: CSVGELAAADTQYF. For the CDR3, the DNA is TGCAGCGTTGGGGAGCTAGCCGCAGCTGATACGCAGTATTTT.

The chain carries TRBV30 and TRBJ2-1; 8 bases match TRBD1. This CDR3 has 13 residues. J gave up 7 bases and V 5 bases, and 7 bases lay outside the gene matches. Germline CDR1 reads GTSNPN; CDR2 reads SVGIG (reference sequence). DNA of the CDR3: TGTGCCTGGGGAAGACAGGGGCGGAATGAGCAGTTCTTC. Amino acids: CAWGRQGRNEQFF.

The chain couples TRBV7-9 to TRBJ1-2, with 8 bases aligning to TRBD1. J lost 4 bases, V lost 5 bases, and 6 bases had no gene match. The CDR3 has 14 amino acids. Per the germline V gene, CDR1 is SEHNR and CDR2 is FQNEAQ (reference sequence). The CDR3 DNA reads as TGTGCCAGCAGCGAGACAGGGGTTGTCTATGGCTACACCTTC. Its translation is CASSETGVVYGYTF.

V gene TRBV7-2 combines with J gene TRBJ1-2, with D tentatively TRBD1 (6 bases). Trimming stripped 5 bases from V and 3 bases from J, with 7 bases between. Germline values: CDR1 SGHTA, CDR2 FQGNSA. There are 12 residues in the CDR3. CDR3 amino acids: CASSQGYYGYTF. CDR3 DNA sequence: TGTGCCAGCAGCCAGGGGTACTATGGCTACACCTTC.

The rearrangement uses TRBV28 and TRBJ2-1, with 15 bases identical to TRBD2. The CDR3 is 18 amino acids. J was trimmed by 4 bases and V by 6 bases; bases with no gene match: 10. Per germline, CDR1 MDHEN and CDR2 SYDVKM. The CDR3 DNA follows: TGTGCCAGCAGCGGGACTAGCGGGGGGCCCCAGAAGTACAATGAGCAGTTCTTC. It translates to CASSGTSGGPQKYNEQFF.

This clone was detected once. The chain has TRBV27 and TRBJ1-1; D is perhaps TRBD1 (6 bases). The CDR3 consists of 13 residues. The ends were cut back, 7 bases at V and 1 base at J, with 10 bases in the middle. Germline lookup yields CDR1 MNHEY and CDR2 SMNVEV (reference sequence). The chain's CDR3 is CASTPGQNTEAFF. Written as DNA, the CDR3 is TGTGCCAGCACCCCGGGACAGAACACTGAAGCTTTCTTT.

The rearrangement uses TRBV5-1 and TRBJ1-4; a possible D gene is TRBD1 (6 bases). Between the trimmed V and J ends, which lost 0 bases and 7 bases, there was a span of 19 bases. CDR1 SGHRS and CDR2 YFSETQ come from the germline V gene. This CDR3 has 17 amino acids. This CDR3 reads CASSLVAGVGSSEKLFF. The CDR3 coding sequence is TGCGCCAGCAGCTTGGTGGCAGGGGTTGGGTCTAGTGAAAAACTGTTTTTT.

The V and J genes are TRBV6-1 and TRBJ2-4, with D tentatively TRBD1 (6 bases). V was cut by 2 bases and J by 0 bases, with 11 bases left in between. The length of the CDR3 is 16 residues. Per the germline V gene, CDR1 is MNHNS and CDR2 is SASEGT. CDR3 protein: CASSELDRIAKNIQYF. CDR3 DNA sequence: TGTGCCAGCAGTGAACTCGACAGGATAGCCAAAAACATTCAGTACTTC.

This rearrangement joins TRBV13 to TRBJ2-7; possible D gene TRBD1, 6 bases. The CDR3 contains 14 residues. V lost 4 bases and J lost 6, with 16 bases in between. The germline V gene encodes CDR1 PRHDT and CDR2 FYEKMQ (reference sequence). The CDR3 bases are TGTGCCAGCAGCTCCCGGACAGTTTCAGTCGAGCAGTACTTC. Translation: CASSSRTVSVEQYF.

V is TRBV5-1 and J is TRBJ1-2; D possibly corresponds to TRBD1 (6 bases). This CDR3 is built from 15 residues. V was trimmed by 0 bases and J by 1 base, leaving 10 bases between them. CDR1 and CDR2 (germline): SGHRS, YFSETQ. CDR3 loop: CASSLVGGHNYGYTF. The CDR3 bases are TGCGCCAGCAGCTTGGTCGGGGGGCATAACTATGGCTACACCTTC.

CDR3 in DNA: TGTGCCAGTAGTAATACAGGGTTGACTAATGAAAAACTGTTTTTT. Translated: CASSNTGLTNEKLFF. V gene TRBV19 combines with J gene TRBJ1-4; D is perhaps TRBD1 (6 bases). Trimming took off 4 bases at V and 2 bases at J, with 11 bases between the two ends. Germline loops: CDR1 LNHDA, CDR2 SQIVND (reference sequence). The CDR3 has 15 amino acids. Full variable domain (outside the CDR3, taken from reference TRBV19 and TRBJ1-4): DGGITQSPKYLFRKEGQNVTLSCEQNLNHDAMYWYRQDPGQGLRLIYYSQIVNDFQKGDIAEGYSVSREKKESFPLTVTSAQKNPTAFYLCASSNTGLTNEKLFFGSGTQLSVL.

This clone has just a few counts. This chain links TRBV19 with TRBJ1-1; TRBD1 aligns across 9 bases. CDR3 length equals 15 residues. J lost 5 bases, V lost 2 bases, and 6 bases had no gene match. CDR1 is LNHDA, CDR2 SQIVND, per germline (reference sequence). CDR3 sequence (DNA): TGTGCCAGTAGTATAACGGGACAGGGAGGGACTGAAGCTTTCTTT. The encoded protein is CASSITGQGGTEAFF.

The CDR3 coding sequence is TGTGCCAGCAGCCGACTCGGACTAGTTGGCTACGAGCAGTACTTC. Its translation: CASSRLGLVGYEQYF. This chain connects TRBV27 to TRBJ2-7, with TRBD2 matching over 7 bases. The germline CDR1 and CDR2 sequences are MNHEY and SMNVEV (reference sequence). Trimming removed 6 bases from V and 3 bases from J; junction bases left unmatched: 11. The CDR3 sequence is 15 residues long.

The chain is built from TRBV30 and TRBJ1-2; 7 bases align to TRBD1. The CDR3 has 17 residues. Germline CDR1 reads GTSNPN; CDR2 reads SVGIG (reference sequence). Trimming at V came to 4 bases and at J to 2 bases, leaving 16 bases not matched to a gene. CDR3 protein: CAWKAYPGQNRNYGYTF. CDR3 DNA sequence: TGTGCCTGGAAAGCCTACCCGGGACAGAACAGAAACTATGGCTACACCTTC.

CDR3 amino acids: CASNLLGTGGADQPQHF. The CDR3 coding sequence is TGTGCCAGCAACCTACTCGGGACAGGGGGCGCGGATCAGCCCCAGCATTTT. The chain links TRBV5-5 to TRBJ1-5; 12 bases are shared with TRBD1. Germline CDR1 is SGHKS and CDR2 is YYEKEE (reference sequence). There are 17 residues in the CDR3. V was clipped by 6 bases and J by 5 bases; unmatched bases: 12.

J is TRBJ1-6 and V is TRBV9; D uncertain. The V gene lost 0 bases and the J gene lost 7 bases, with 5 bases spanning the gap. Germline V gene sequence: CDR1 SGDLS, CDR2 YYNGEE. The CDR3 has 13 residues. CDR3 nucleotide sequence: TGTGCCAGCAGCGTAGGGCGGAATTCACCCCTCCACTTT. Amino acids: CASSVGRNSPLHF.

This sequence joins TRBV13 and TRBJ1-2, with TRBD1 identical over 11 bases. The CDR3 totals 17 residues. Unmatched junction bases numbered 5, after V lost 1 base and J lost 1 base. The germline V gene encodes CDR1 PRHDT and CDR2 FYEKMQ (reference sequence). Here the CDR3 reads CASSLAWDRGINYGYTF. CDR3 sequence (DNA): TGTGCCAGCAGCTTAGCCTGGGACAGGGGGATTAACTATGGCTACACCTTC.

The chain links TRBV6-1 to TRBJ2-5, with 8 positions matching TRBD2. This CDR3 spans 16 amino acids. Per the germline V gene, CDR1 is MNHNS and CDR2 is SASEGT. V lost 2 bases, J lost 5 bases, and 10 bases stayed unmatched. The CDR3, as DNA: TGTGCCAGCAGTGAAAATTTACGGGGGGGAGCGGAGACCCAGTACTTC. It translates to CASSENLRGGAETQYF.

The V call is TRBV6-6, the J call TRBJ1-5; TRBD1 might be the D (6 bases). V was pared by 5 bases and J by 4 bases, with 12 bases between. The CDR3 is 14 amino acids. The V gene's germline CDR1 is MNHNY and CDR2 SVGAGI (reference sequence). The CDR3 DNA reads as TGTGCCAGCAGTCAAGACAGGTTTAATCAGCCCCAGCATTTT. Translation gives CASSQDRFNQPQHF.

This clone has a single count. The chain is built from TRBV30 and TRBJ1-6, with D hard to call. CDR3 size: 14 residues. Germline CDR1 and CDR2: GTSNPN and SVGIG (reference sequence). V gave up 0 bases and J gave up 11 bases, with 14 bases separating them. CDR3 region: CAWSVEAGAAPLHF. The CDR3 DNA reads TGTGCCTGGAGTGTGGAGGCAGGAGCGGCACCCCTCCACTTT.

This chain uses TRBV2 with TRBJ1-1; D is unresolved. CDR1 is SNHLY and CDR2 is FYNNEI in the germline V gene. The CDR3 has 13 amino acids. Trimming cost V 3 bases and J 5 bases, with 10 bases left between them. The CDR3 DNA reads as TGTGCCAGCAGTGACGGGATGGAAACTGAAGCTTTCTTT. Protein: CASSDGMETEAFF.